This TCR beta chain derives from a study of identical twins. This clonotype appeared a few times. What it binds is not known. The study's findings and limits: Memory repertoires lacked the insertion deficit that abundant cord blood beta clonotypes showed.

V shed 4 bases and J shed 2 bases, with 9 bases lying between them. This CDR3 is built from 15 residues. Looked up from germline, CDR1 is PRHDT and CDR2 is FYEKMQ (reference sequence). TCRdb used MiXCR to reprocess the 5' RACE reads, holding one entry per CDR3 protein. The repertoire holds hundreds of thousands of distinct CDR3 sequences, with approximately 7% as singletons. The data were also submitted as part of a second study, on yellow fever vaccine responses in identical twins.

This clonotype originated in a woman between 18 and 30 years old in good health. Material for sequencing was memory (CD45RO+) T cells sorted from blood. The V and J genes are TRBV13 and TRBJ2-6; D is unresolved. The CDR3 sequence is CASSSLGPGANVLTF. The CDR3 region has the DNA TGTGCCAGCAGCTCCCTAGGCCCTGGGGCCAACGTCCTGACTTTC.